This T cell receptor (beta chain) was recorded in a study of technical replicates of blood from a handful of donors. The method was immunoSEQ multiplex PCR; TCRdb's version includes in-frame clones alone and lacks a portion of them. The sample records roughly 79,000 clones, approximately 96% being singletons. Germline V lookup: CDR1 MNHEY, CDR2 SVGAGI. The CDR3 covers 13 residues. The J segment lost 8 bases and the V segment lost 5 bases, leaving 5 bases of the junction unmatched. The source material was T cells isolated from PBMCs. The clonotype comes from a human donor in good health. The rearrangement joins TRBV6-5 to TRBJ1-2, with 10 bases aligning to TRBD1. DNA for the CDR3: TGTGCCAGCAGTACGGGACAGGGGAAGGGCTACACCTTC. Translating gives CASSTGQGKGYTF.